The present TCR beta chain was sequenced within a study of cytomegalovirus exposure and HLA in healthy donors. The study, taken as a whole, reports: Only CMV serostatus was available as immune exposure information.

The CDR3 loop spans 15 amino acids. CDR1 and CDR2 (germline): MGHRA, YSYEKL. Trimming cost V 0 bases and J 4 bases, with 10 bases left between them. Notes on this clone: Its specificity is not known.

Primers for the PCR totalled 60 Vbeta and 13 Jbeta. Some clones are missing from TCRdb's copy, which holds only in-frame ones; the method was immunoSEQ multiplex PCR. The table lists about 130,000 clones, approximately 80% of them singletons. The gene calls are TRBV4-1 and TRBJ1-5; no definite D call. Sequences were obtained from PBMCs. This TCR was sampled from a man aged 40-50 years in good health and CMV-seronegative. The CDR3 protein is CASSQDQRANQPQHF. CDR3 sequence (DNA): TGCGCCAGCAGCCAAGACCAGCGCGCTAATCAGCCCCAGCATTTT.